This TCR beta chain is drawn from a study of T cells in tuberculosis. CDR1 is SGHTA, CDR2 FQGNSA, per germline. The CDR3 is 15 amino acids. Trimming pared 5 bases from V and 4 bases from J, leaving 15 bases between. Generated by immunoSEQ multiplex PCR, the TCRdb table keeps only in-frame clones and is missing some. In the table there are tens of thousands of clones, approximately 90% of which are singletons. Stated time point: new active TB diagnosis, blood taken before or within 7 days of starting treatment. The clonotype was recovered from an adult with tuberculosis. The material was PBMCs, obtained at tuberculosis diagnosis. The V gene is TRBV7-2, the J gene TRBJ1-3; D is possibly TRBD1 (6 bases). CDR3 sequence: CASSTHQGTGNTIYF. The CDR3 region has the DNA TGTGCCAGCAGCACCCACCAGGGGACGGGAAACACCATATATTTT. Full variable domain (rest looked up from reference TRBV7-2 and TRBJ1-3): GAGVSQSPSNKVTEKGKDVELRCDPISGHTALYWYRQSLGQGLEFLIYFQGNSAPDKSGLPSDRFSAERTGGSVSTLTIQRTQQEDSAVYLCASSTHQGTGNTIYFGEGSWLTVV.